This entry lists 15 T cell receptor beta chains sequenced from one sample in a study of T cell responses to AZD1222 COVID-19 vaccine. TCRdb keeps only in-frame clones here, not all; method: immunoSEQ multiplex PCR. The sample has some 120,000 clones; roughly 85% are singletons. Source: peripheral blood, taken on day 0 of MenACWY control vaccination. These receptors were obtained from an adult in good health.

This chain joins TRBV27 and TRBJ1-4; D gene ambiguous. The ends were cut back, 5 bases at V and 0 bases at J, with 13 bases in the middle. Germline CDR1 reads MNHEY; CDR2 reads SMNVEV (reference sequence). The CDR3 contains 16 residues. The CDR3 nucleotides are TGTGCCAGCAGTGCCCAACCGGAGGCAACTAATGAAAAACTGTTTTTT. Its translation: CASSAQPEATNEKLFF.

The V and J genes are TRBV2 and TRBJ1-4, with D tentatively TRBD1 (6 bases). In germline, CDR1 is SNHLY, CDR2 FYNNEI. The V end was cut by 7 bases, the J end by 8 bases, with 17 bases between. The CDR3 loop spans 14 amino acids. The CDR3 spells CASMGGGIGEKLFF. For the CDR3, the DNA is TGTGCCAGCATGGGGGGCGGCATCGGCGAAAAACTGTTTTTT.

The rearrangement joins TRBV9 to TRBJ2-3; D gene unclear. The CDR3 extends over 12 amino acids. Germline V gene sequence: CDR1 SGDLS, CDR2 YYNGEE. Trimming took 7 bases from V and 1 from J, leaving 7 bases between them. CDR3 in amino acids: CASSAGTDTQYF. The DNA of the CDR3 is TGTGCCAGCTCCGCGGGCACAGATACGCAGTATTTT.

The chain links TRBV7-9 to TRBJ1-5, with 7 bases aligning to TRBD1. Losses at the gene ends were 5 bases for V and 0 bases for J; bases not matched to a gene: 7. This CDR3 has 16 residues. Germline V gene lookup returns CDR1 SEHNR and CDR2 FQNEAQ (reference sequence). The CDR3 loop is CASSNPGGYSNQPQHF. The DNA for the CDR3 is TGTGCCAGCAGCAACCCAGGGGGGTATAGCAATCAGCCCCAGCATTTT.

This chain connects TRBV28 to TRBJ2-7; D possibly matches TRBD1 or TRBD2 (5 bases each). Germline V gene lookup returns CDR1 MDHEN and CDR2 SYDVKM. Trimming shortened V by 4 bases and J by 4 bases, and 17 bases separated the two germline ends. The CDR3 length is 15 residues. The DNA of the CDR3 is TGTGCCAGCAGTTCTCAATCTCGGGGCCGATACGAGCAGTACTTC. It is translated as CASSSQSRGRYEQYF.

The rearrangement joins TRBV9 to TRBJ2-2, with D hard to call. Trimming pared 0 bases from V and 2 bases from J, leaving 5 bases between. CDR1 and CDR2 (germline): SGDLS, YYNGEE. The CDR3 is 14 residues long. The CDR3: CASSVEDNTGELFF. CDR3 DNA: TGTGCCAGCAGCGTAGAGGATAACACCGGGGAGCTGTTTTTT.

The table lists this clone with a count of one. V is TRBV2 and J is TRBJ1-5; TRBD1 is a possible D gene (6 bases). The germline CDR1 and CDR2 sequences are SNHLY and FYNNEI. This CDR3 is 15 amino acids long. Trimming took 2 bases from V and 7 from J, leaving 15 bases between them. The CDR3 bases are TGTGCCAGCAGTGAAAGGGACATTCAAGGGCAGCCCCAGCATTTT. This codes for CASSERDIQGQPQHF.

The V gene is TRBV27, the J gene TRBJ2-1; 7 bases are shared with TRBD2. CDR3 size: 15 residues. Germline values: CDR1 MNHEY, CDR2 SMNVEV (reference sequence). With 2 bases clipped from V and 3 bases from J, the junction kept 4 bases outside the gene matches. DNA for the CDR3: TGTGCCAGCAGTTTAGCGGGGGAGCTCTACAATGAGCAGTTCTTC. This encodes CASSLAGELYNEQFF.

The J gene is TRBJ1-5, the V gene TRBV19, with D possibly being TRBD1 (6 bases). CDR3 length: 16 amino acids. Germline assignment: CDR1 LNHDA and CDR2 SQIVND (reference sequence). Trimming left V 3 bases short and J 2 bases short, with 14 bases between. The CDR3 sequence is CASSIGTPMGNQPQHF. The CDR3 DNA follows: TGTGCCAGTAGTATCGGGACACCCATGGGCAATCAGCCCCAGCATTTT. The entire variable domain, with the rest obtained from reference TRBV19 and TRBJ1-5, is as follows: DGGITQSPKYLFRKEGQNVTLSCEQNLNHDAMYWYRQDPGQGLRLIYYSQIVNDFQKGDIAEGYSVSREKKESFPLTVTSAQKNPTAFYLCASSIGTPMGNQPQHFGDGTRLSIL.

The rearrangement links TRBV2 to TRBJ1-2; TRBD1 aligns across 7 bases. In germline, CDR1 is SNHLY, CDR2 FYNNEI. The length of the CDR3 is 13 residues. V shed 6 bases, J shed 4 bases, and the junction held 5 bases outside the gene matches. The CDR3 DNA follows: TGTGCCAGCAGGGAGGGACAGCTCTATGGCTACACCTTC. It encodes CASREGQLYGYTF. Using reference TRBV2 and TRBJ1-2 for the parts outside the CDR3, the full variable domain is EPEVTQTPSHQVTQMGQEVILRCVPISNHLYFYWYRQILGQKVEFLVSFYNNEISEKSEIFDDQFSVERPDGSNFTLKIRSTKLEDSAMYFCASREGQLYGYTFGSGTRLTVV.

The gene calls are TRBV9 and TRBJ2-5, with 7 bases aligning to TRBD2. Unmatched junction bases numbered 5, after V lost 1 base and J lost 5 bases. The CDR3 loop spans 14 amino acids. The germline V gene has CDR1 SGDLS and CDR2 YYNGEE. The CDR3 reads CASSVTVGGETQYF. In nucleotides, the CDR3 is TGTGCCAGCAGCGTAACGGTGGGAGGGGAGACCCAGTACTTC.

The rearrangement links TRBV28 to TRBJ1-1; no clear D gene. CDR3 length equals 12 residues. The germline gives CDR1 MDHEN, CDR2 SYDVKM. V lost 5 bases and J lost 5, with 9 bases in between. The CDR3 region is CASSLRETEAFF. DNA of the CDR3: TGTGCCAGCAGTCTCCGGGAGACTGAAGCTTTCTTT.

This clone was seen a handful of times. This chain uses TRBV18 with TRBJ1-2; D may be TRBD1 (5 bases). With 3 bases removed from V and 3 bases from J, the gap between germline ends came to 8 bases. This CDR3 has 13 residues. Germline V lookup: CDR1 KGHSH, CDR2 LQKENI. This CDR3 reads CASSPQGDYGYTF. DNA for the CDR3: TGTGCCAGCTCACCCCAGGGAGACTATGGCTACACCTTC.

V gene TRBV2 combines with J gene TRBJ2-3; maybe TRBD2 (5 bases). Germline CDR1 SNHLY, CDR2 FYNNEI. The CDR3 sequence is 14 residues long. Trimming removed 1 base from V and 6 bases from J, with 11 bases in between. The CDR3 loop is CASSEGQIADTQYF. CDR3 nucleotide sequence: TGTGCCAGCAGTGAAGGTCAAATAGCGGATACGCAGTATTTT.

The sample holds a few counts of this clone. The CDR3 sequence is CASSRSSYRGLYNEQFF. DNA for the CDR3: TGCGCCAGCAGCCGATCCTCCTACAGGGGGCTATACAATGAGCAGTTCTTC. The rearrangement uses TRBV5-1 and TRBJ2-1; 9 bases are a match to TRBD1. After removal of 4 bases from V and 4 bases from J, the junction contained 12 bases not matched to a gene. In germline, CDR1 is SGHRS, CDR2 YFSETQ. CDR3 length: 17 residues.